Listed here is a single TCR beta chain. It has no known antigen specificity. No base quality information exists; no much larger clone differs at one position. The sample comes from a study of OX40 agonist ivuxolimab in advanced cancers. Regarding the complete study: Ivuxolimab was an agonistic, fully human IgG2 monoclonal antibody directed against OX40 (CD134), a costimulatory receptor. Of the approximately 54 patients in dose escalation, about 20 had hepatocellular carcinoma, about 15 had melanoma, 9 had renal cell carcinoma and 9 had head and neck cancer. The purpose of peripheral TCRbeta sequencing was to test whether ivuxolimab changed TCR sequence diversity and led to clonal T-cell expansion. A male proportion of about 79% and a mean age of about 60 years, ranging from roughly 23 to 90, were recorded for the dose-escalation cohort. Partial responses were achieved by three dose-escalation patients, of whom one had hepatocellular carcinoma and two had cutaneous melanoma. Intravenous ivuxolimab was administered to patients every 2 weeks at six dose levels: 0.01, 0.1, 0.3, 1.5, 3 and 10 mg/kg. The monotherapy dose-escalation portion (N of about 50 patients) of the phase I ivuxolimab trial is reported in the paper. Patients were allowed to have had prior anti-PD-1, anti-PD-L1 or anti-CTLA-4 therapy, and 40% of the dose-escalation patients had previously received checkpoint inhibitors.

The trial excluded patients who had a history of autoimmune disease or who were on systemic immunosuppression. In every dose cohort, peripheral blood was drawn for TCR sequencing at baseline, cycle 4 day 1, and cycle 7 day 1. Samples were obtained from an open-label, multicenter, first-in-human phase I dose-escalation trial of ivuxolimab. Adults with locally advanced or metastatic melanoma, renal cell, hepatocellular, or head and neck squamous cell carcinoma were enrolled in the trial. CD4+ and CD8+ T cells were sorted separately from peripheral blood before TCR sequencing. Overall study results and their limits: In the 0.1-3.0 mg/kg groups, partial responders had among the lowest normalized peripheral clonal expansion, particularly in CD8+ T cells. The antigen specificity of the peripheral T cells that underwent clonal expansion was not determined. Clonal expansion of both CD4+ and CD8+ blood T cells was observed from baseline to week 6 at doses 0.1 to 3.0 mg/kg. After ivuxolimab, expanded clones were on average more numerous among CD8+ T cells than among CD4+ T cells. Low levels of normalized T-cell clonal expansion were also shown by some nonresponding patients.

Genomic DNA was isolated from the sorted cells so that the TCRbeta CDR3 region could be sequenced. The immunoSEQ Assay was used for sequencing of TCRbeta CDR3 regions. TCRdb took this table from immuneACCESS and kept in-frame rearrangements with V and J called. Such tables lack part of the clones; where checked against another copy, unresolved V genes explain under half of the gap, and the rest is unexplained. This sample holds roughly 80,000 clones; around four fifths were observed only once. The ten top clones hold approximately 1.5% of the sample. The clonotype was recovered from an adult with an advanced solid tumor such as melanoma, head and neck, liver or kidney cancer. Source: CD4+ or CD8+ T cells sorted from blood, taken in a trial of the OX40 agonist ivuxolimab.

DNA sequence: TGTGCCAGCAGCTTGGGAGGATTGGGGGAGGAGCAGTTCTTC. The translation is CASSLGGLGEEQFF. In this chain, TRBV5-4 is recombined with TRBJ2-1, with the D gene tentatively TRBD1 or TRBD2, based on 5 matching bases in each. Trimming removed 0 bases from V and 10 bases from J, leaving 14 bases between the germline ends. Sequences SGHNT (CDR1) and YYREEE (CDR2) are obtained from the germline V gene (reference sequence). The cysteine opens and the phenylalanine closes a CDR3 of 14 amino acids. Only the CDR3 DNA is retained, 42 bases long and in frame from the first base.